Shown below are 26 T cell receptor beta chains from a single sample sequenced in a study of cytomegalovirus exposure and HLA in healthy donors. Both 60 Vbeta primers and 13 Jbeta primers went into the PCR. Assay: immunoSEQ multiplex PCR; the TCRdb copy retains only in-frame clones and omits some. The sample consists of about 92,000 clones, roughly 70% of them appearing once. The source material was PBMCs. The receptor set was obtained from a man aged 50 to 60 in good health and CMV-seronegative.

The rearrangement links TRBV30 to TRBJ2-1, with TRBD2 as a possible D gene (6 bases). Germline V lookup: CDR1 GTSNPN, CDR2 SVGIG (reference sequence). The CDR3 sequence is 13 residues long. Trimming took 1 base from V and 4 from J, leaving 8 bases between them. CDR3 sequence: CAWSGDSYNEQFF. The CDR3 nucleotides read TGTGCCTGGAGTGGGGACTCGTACAATGAGCAGTTCTTC.

The chain employs TRBV9 and TRBJ2-2; TRBD2 is a possible D gene (5 bases). This CDR3 comprises 17 residues. The germline CDR1 and CDR2 sequences are SGDLS and YYNGEE. The V gene lost 0 bases and the J gene lost 3 bases, with 15 bases spanning the gap. The CDR3 region is CASSVATSGSDTGELFF. The CDR3 DNA reads TGTGCCAGCAGCGTAGCTACGTCGGGGTCGGACACCGGGGAGCTGTTTTTT. The whole variable domain, filled in from reference TRBV9 and TRBJ2-2, reads DSGVTQTPKHLITATGQRVTLRCSPRSGDLSVYWYQQSLDQGLQFLIQYYNGEERAKGNILERFSAQQFPDLHSELNLSSLELGDSALYFCASSVATSGSDTGELFFGEGSRLTVL.

The chain joins TRBV5-1 to TRBJ2-7; the D gene is possibly TRBD1 (6 bases). There are 15 residues in the CDR3. The V and J ends lost 5 bases and 1 base respectively, with 16 bases between them. Germline V CDR1 and CDR2: SGHRS, YFSETQ. The CDR3 protein is CASRESGTRSYEQYF. The CDR3 coding sequence is TGCGCCAGCAGAGAGTCCGGGACAAGATCCTACGAGCAGTACTTC.

This clone has only one observation. The rearrangement joins TRBV5-1 to TRBJ1-1, with 9 positions matching TRBD1. Germline assignment: CDR1 SGHRS and CDR2 YFSETQ. The J segment lost 4 bases and the V segment lost 5 bases, leaving 6 bases of the junction unmatched. The CDR3 loop spans 14 amino acids. The CDR3 loop reads CASRTTGGSTEAFF. The CDR3 bases are TGCGCCAGCAGAACAACAGGGGGCTCCACTGAAGCTTTCTTT.

The rearrangement uses TRBV7-9 and TRBJ1-6; 7 bases are a match to TRBD1. The CDR3 is 15 residues long. CDR1 is SEHNR and CDR2 is FQNEAQ in the germline V gene (reference sequence). J was trimmed by 8 bases and V by 1 base; bases with no gene match: 5. CDR3 coding DNA: TGTGCCAGCAGCTTAGGGGGACAGCTATATTCACCCCTCCACTTT. Its protein is CASSLGGQLYSPLHF.

The chain carries TRBV5-6 and TRBJ2-7, with 7 bases matching TRBD2. The V segment lost 0 bases and the J segment 0 bases; nucleotides outside the gene matches: 9. The CDR3 length is 17 residues. Per germline, CDR1 SGHDT and CDR2 YYEEEE. The CDR3 reads CASSLGEGFLSSYEQYV. Written as DNA, the CDR3 is TGTGCCAGCAGCTTGGGGGAGGGGTTTCTTAGCTCCTACGAGCAGTACGTC.

V and J are TRBV7-2 and TRBJ1-5, with D maybe TRBD1 (5 bases). Trimming removed 5 bases from V and 6 bases from J, with 14 bases in between. Germline V lookup: CDR1 SGHTA, CDR2 FQGNSA. The CDR3 spans 14 residues. CDR3 residues: CASSKNPGGQPQHF. In DNA form, the CDR3 reads TGTGCCAGCAGCAAGAACCCGGGGGGTCAGCCCCAGCATTTT.

J is TRBJ2-6 and V is TRBV4-3; the D gene is possibly TRBD2 (6 bases). Germline V gives CDR1 LGHNA, CDR2 YSLEER. V was trimmed by 0 bases and J by 4 bases, leaving 10 bases between them. The CDR3 spans 16 residues. CDR3 sequence: CASSQDPGLGANVLTF. CDR3 bases: TGCGCCAGCAGCCAAGATCCGGGACTGGGGGCCAACGTCCTGACTTTC.

In this sample, this clone turned up a few times. The chain joins TRBV7-6 to TRBJ2-3, with 8 bases fitting TRBD2. CDR1 and CDR2 from the germline V gene are SGHVS and FNYEAQ. This CDR3 has 15 residues. V dropped 5 bases and J dropped 7; count of bases not matched to a gene: 11. CDR3 protein: CASSPTGSGTHTQYF. The DNA for the CDR3 is TGTGCCAGCAGCCCCACGGGTAGCGGGACGCATACGCAGTATTTT.

The chain links TRBV7-6 to TRBJ2-5; 10 bases align to TRBD2. Germline V gives CDR1 SGHVS, CDR2 FNYEAQ. This CDR3 comprises 16 residues. V was pared by 6 bases and J by 2 bases, with 9 bases of the junction left unmatched. CDR3 DNA sequence: TGTGCCAGCAGTTCCGGGGGACTAGCGTCTCAAGAGACCCAGTACTTC. Amino acid sequence: CASSSGGLASQETQYF.

The CDR3 spells CASSLIIRTSGSYNEQFF. CDR3 nucleotides: TGTGCCAGCAGCCTTATAATCCGGACTAGCGGGAGTTACAATGAGCAGTTCTTC. This rearrangement joins TRBV7-2 to TRBJ2-1; 13 bases map to TRBD2. The J segment lost 4 bases and the V segment lost 5 bases, leaving 11 bases of the junction unmatched. The CDR3 runs to 18 residues. From germline, CDR1 is SGHTA and CDR2 FQGNSA.

Only a few counts were recorded for this clone. V is TRBV6-6 and J is TRBJ1-5; D possibly corresponds to TRBD1 (5 bases). This CDR3 is 12 amino acids long. The germline V gene encodes CDR1 MNHNY and CDR2 SVGAGI (reference sequence). V lost 11 bases and J lost 1, with 9 bases in between. The CDR3 DNA follows: TGTGCCGGGGGGAAAAGCAATCAGCCCCAGCATTTT. It is translated as CAGGKSNQPQHF.

This clone appeared a few times. The rearrangement joins TRBV5-4 to TRBJ2-5; D gene ambiguous. V was clipped by 5 bases and J by 4 bases, with 12 bases between them. Per the germline V gene, CDR1 is SGHNT and CDR2 is YYREEE (reference sequence). CDR3 length: 13 amino acids. The CDR3, as DNA: TGTGCCAGCAGATATAGTTCCTTAGAGACCCAGTACTTC. Amino acids: CASRYSSLETQYF.

The V call is TRBV19, the J call TRBJ1-1, with a weak D call TRBD1 (6 bases). Germline CDR1 reads LNHDA; CDR2 reads SQIVND (reference sequence). The CDR3 covers 13 residues. V lost 7 bases to trimming and J lost 6 bases, with 15 bases between them. This CDR3 reads CASIKNRASEAFF. The DNA for the CDR3 is TGTGCCAGTATCAAAAACAGGGCGTCTGAAGCTTTCTTT.

This clone was picked up a small number of times. This chain joins TRBV13 and TRBJ2-7; 13 bases match TRBD2. Germline V gives CDR1 PRHDT, CDR2 FYEKMQ (reference sequence). V was clipped by 0 bases and J by 3 bases; unmatched bases: 11. The CDR3 runs to 19 residues. DNA of the CDR3: TGTGCCAGCAGCTTAGGGTCCGGACTAGCGGGGGACTTAGACTACGAGCAGTACGTC. It translates to CASSLGSGLAGDLDYEQYV.

This clone was recorded once. This rearrangement joins TRBV10-2 to TRBJ2-5, with D possibly being TRBD1 (6 bases). V lost 4 bases, J lost 2 bases, and 14 bases lay in between. CDR3 length: 15 residues. Germline V gene data show CDR1 as WSHSY and CDR2 as SAAADI. The CDR3 reads CASSAPGQGQETQYF. CDR3 DNA sequence: TGCGCCAGCAGTGCTCCCGGGCAGGGGCAAGAGACCCAGTACTTC.

The genes are TRBV7-2 and TRBJ2-5, with 8 bases fitting TRBD1. Germline V gene lookup returns CDR1 SGHTA and CDR2 FQGNSA. V dropped 6 bases and J dropped 5; count of bases not matched to a gene: 5. The CDR3 totals 13 residues. CDR3 DNA: TGTGCCAGCAGGGGACAGGTGGGGGAGACCCAGTACTTC. This sequence encodes CASRGQVGETQYF. Full variable domain (remainder filled in from reference TRBV7-2 and TRBJ2-5): GAGVSQSPSNKVTEKGKDVELRCDPISGHTALYWYRQSLGQGLEFLIYFQGNSAPDKSGLPSDRFSAERTGGSVSTLTIQRTQQEDSAVYLCASRGQVGETQYFGPGTRLLVL.

The J gene is TRBJ1-2, the V gene TRBV4-3; 7 nucleotides align to TRBD1. The CDR3 has 15 residues. V lost 4 bases to trimming and J lost 4 bases; unmatched junction nucleotides: 9. Germline V gives CDR1 LGHNA, CDR2 YSLEER. CDR3 bases: TGCGCCAGCAGCCGTCGACAGGGAAGTGGCTATGGCTACACCTTC. The encoded protein is CASSRRQGSGYGYTF.

The chain recombines TRBV5-6 with TRBJ2-3; TRBD2 aligns across 13 bases. Trimming took 4 bases from V and 2 from J; bases not matched to a gene: 7. CDR1 is SGHDT and CDR2 is YYEEEE in the germline V gene. This CDR3 is 17 amino acids long. DNA of the CDR3: TGTGCCAGCAGCCCGGGGACTAGCGGGAAGTTCACAGATACGCAGTATTTT. Translating it yields CASSPGTSGKFTDTQYF.

J is TRBJ1-1 and V is TRBV2; D may be TRBD1 (6 bases). With 6 bases removed from V and 2 bases from J, the gap between germline ends came to 10 bases. The germline V gene encodes CDR1 SNHLY and CDR2 FYNNEI. The CDR3 covers 13 residues. DNA of the CDR3: TGTGCCAGCAGCAAGGACAGTAACACTGAAGCTTTCTTT. Translating it yields CASSKDSNTEAFF. The full variable domain, its missing parts supplied by reference TRBV2 and TRBJ1-1, is EPEVTQTPSHQVTQMGQEVILRCVPISNHLYFYWYRQILGQKVEFLVSFYNNEISEKSEIFDDQFSVERPDGSNFTLKIRSTKLEDSAMYFCASSKDSNTEAFFGQGTRLTVV.

The chain employs TRBV29-1 and TRBJ1-1; no reliable D call. V was pared by 3 bases and J by 10 bases, with 15 bases between. This CDR3 has 12 amino acids. The germline gives CDR1 SQVTM, CDR2 ANQGSEA. The CDR3 reads CSVDRTTPRAFF. The DNA for the CDR3 is TGCAGCGTTGATCGCACTACACCCCGAGCTTTCTTT.

The V gene is TRBV7-2, the J gene TRBJ2-7; 12 bases match TRBD1. Germline CDR1 is SGHTA and CDR2 is FQGNSA. The CDR3 has 15 amino acids. V was pared by 1 base and J by 9 bases, with 7 bases of the junction left unmatched. In nucleotides, the CDR3 is TGTGCCAGCAGCTTAGGGGGGACAGGGGGCGGGCGGCAGTACGTC. Protein: CASSLGGTGGGRQYV.

This clone occurred a few times. The CDR3 DNA sequence: TGTGCCGCCGGGCGGGGGCTCATCACCGGGGAGCTGTTTTTT. It is translated as CAAGRGLITGELFF. The rearrangement uses TRBV19 and TRBJ2-2; weak D call: TRBD2 (7 bases). The germline V and J ends were trimmed by 11 bases and 4 bases, with 17 bases remaining between them. The CDR3 spans 14 residues. The germline V gene encodes CDR1 LNHDA and CDR2 SQIVND (reference sequence).

This clone was recorded once. V usage is TRBV27 and J usage is TRBJ2-1; 8 nucleotides agree with TRBD2. This CDR3 has 14 amino acids. V lost 8 bases to trimming and J lost 4 bases; unmatched junction nucleotides: 7. In germline, CDR1 is MNHEY, CDR2 SMNVEV (reference sequence). CDR3 loop: CASAPGGPYNEQFF. CDR3 coding DNA: TGTGCCAGCGCCCCGGGGGGGCCTTACAATGAGCAGTTCTTC.

Turning to this clone: Other DNA sequences in the same sample also yield this CDR3. V usage is TRBV2 and J usage is TRBJ2-5; D unclear. The V end was cut by 6 bases, the J end by 0 bases, with 5 bases between. The V gene's germline CDR1 is SNHLY and CDR2 FYNNEI. The length of the CDR3 is 12 residues. CDR3 bases: TGTGCCAGCAGACAGTACCAAGAGACCCAGTACTTC. Translating gives CASRQYQETQYF.

This clone showed up just a few times. The chain employs TRBV2 and TRBJ1-5; TRBD1 agrees at 11 bases. The germline V gene encodes CDR1 SNHLY and CDR2 FYNNEI. Germline trimming cut 4 bases from V and 3 bases from J; bases unmatched to any gene: 2. The CDR3 consists of 15 residues. In nucleotides, the CDR3 is TGTGCCAGCAGTGGGGACAGGGGGTACAATCAGCCCCAGCATTTT. It translates to CASSGDRGYNQPQHF.